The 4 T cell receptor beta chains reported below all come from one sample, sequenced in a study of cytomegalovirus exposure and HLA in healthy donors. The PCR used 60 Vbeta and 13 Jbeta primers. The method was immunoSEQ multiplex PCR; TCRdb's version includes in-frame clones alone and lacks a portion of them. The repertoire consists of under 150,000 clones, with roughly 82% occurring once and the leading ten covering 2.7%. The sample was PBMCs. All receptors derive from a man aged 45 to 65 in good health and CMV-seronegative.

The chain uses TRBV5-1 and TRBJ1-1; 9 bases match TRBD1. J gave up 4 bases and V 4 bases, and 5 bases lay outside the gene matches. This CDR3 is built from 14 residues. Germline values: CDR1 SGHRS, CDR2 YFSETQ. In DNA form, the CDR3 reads TGCGCCAGCAGCGAGGGACAGGGCATCACTGAAGCTTTCTTT. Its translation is CASSEGQGITEAFF.

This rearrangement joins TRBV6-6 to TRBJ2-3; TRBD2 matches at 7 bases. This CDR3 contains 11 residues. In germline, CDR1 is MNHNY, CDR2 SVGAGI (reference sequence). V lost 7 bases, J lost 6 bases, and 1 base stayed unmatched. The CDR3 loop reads CASTGGDTQYF. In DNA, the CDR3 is TGTGCCAGCACCGGGGGGGATACGCAGTATTTT.

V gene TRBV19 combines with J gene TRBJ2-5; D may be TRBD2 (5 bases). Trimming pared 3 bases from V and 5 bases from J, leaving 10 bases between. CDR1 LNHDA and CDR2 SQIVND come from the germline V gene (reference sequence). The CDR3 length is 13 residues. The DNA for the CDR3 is TGTGCCAGTAGTATCGGGGAAACGGAGACCCAGTACTTC. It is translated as CASSIGETETQYF. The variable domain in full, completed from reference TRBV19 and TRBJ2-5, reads DGGITQSPKYLFRKEGQNVTLSCEQNLNHDAMYWYRQDPGQGLRLIYYSQIVNDFQKGDIAEGYSVSREKKESFPLTVTSAQKNPTAFYLCASSIGETETQYFGPGTRLLVL.

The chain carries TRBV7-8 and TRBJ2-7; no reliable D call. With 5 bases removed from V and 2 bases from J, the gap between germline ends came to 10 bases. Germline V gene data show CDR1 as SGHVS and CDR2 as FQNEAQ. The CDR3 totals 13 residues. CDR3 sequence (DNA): TGTGCCAGCAGCCCAAACTACCCCTACGAGCAGTACTTC. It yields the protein CASSPNYPYEQYF.